This T cell receptor beta chain was observed in a study of blood T cell repertoires in COVID-19. For the study at large: The origin of the acute and convalescent COVID-19 samples was the United States, Italy and Spain. The cDNA or gDNA used as material had been derived from T cells, B-cell-depleted T cells, or PBMCs.

The sample holds one count of this clone. The CDR3 length is 12 residues. The V end was cut by 9 bases, the J end by 0 bases, with 8 bases between. Germline CDR1 and CDR2: SNHLY and FYNNEI. This table comes from immunoSEQ multiplex PCR, and its TCRdb copy is limited to in-frame clones, with some not included. The table has about 130,000 clones, approximately 82% seen once. The source is a middle-aged man with active or convalescent COVID-19. The sample taken for sequencing was peripheral blood. The chain couples TRBV2 to TRBJ2-5; D possibly corresponds to TRBD1 (5 bases). For the CDR3, the DNA is TGTGCCAGTCAGGACAACCAAGAGACCCAGTACTTC. Its protein product is CASQDNQETQYF.